The 26 T cell receptor beta chains in this list originate from one sample, sequenced in a study of the immune and genomic landscape of osteosarcoma. TCRdb keeps only in-frame clones here, not all; method: immunoSEQ multiplex PCR. The sample yields about 1,500 clones, about 68% seen once. Sequenced material: primary tumor tissue from the T10 vertebra. Every receptor here comes from a man in his late teens or twenties with osteosarcoma.

The chain carries TRBV2 and TRBJ2-3; unclear D gene. Trimming took off 5 bases at V and 3 bases at J, with 12 bases between the two ends. The CDR3 consists of 14 residues. Germline V lookup: CDR1 SNHLY, CDR2 FYNNEI. As DNA, the CDR3 is TGTGCCAGCAGTCCTCGTTCCCCGACAGATACGCAGTATTTT. Amino acid sequence: CASSPRSPTDTQYF.

This clone is a singleton in its sample. This chain links TRBV7-9 with TRBJ2-2, with D hard to call. The CDR3 consists of 13 residues. CDR1 is SEHNR, CDR2 FQNEAQ, per germline (reference sequence). Trimming took 5 bases from V and 5 from J, leaving 9 bases between them. CDR3 loop: CASSASSTGELFF. The CDR3 bases are TGTGCCAGCAGCGCGAGCAGTACCGGGGAGCTGTTTTTT.

By share, this clone counts as hyperexpanded (1% or more). The rearrangement uses TRBV28 and TRBJ1-6, with D uncertain. The CDR3 loop spans 14 amino acids. V lost 5 bases to trimming and J lost 7 bases, with 12 bases between them. Germline V gene data show CDR1 as MDHEN and CDR2 as SYDVKM. The CDR3 spells CASSKRDYNSPLHF. CDR3 DNA: TGTGCCAGCAGTAAGCGGGATTACAATTCACCCCTCCACTTT.

The V and J genes are TRBV28 and TRBJ1-2, with D hard to call. Trimming removed 5 bases from V and 0 bases from J, with 16 bases in between. Germline CDR1 MDHEN, CDR2 SYDVKM. The CDR3 contains 16 residues. The CDR3 DNA reads as TGTGCCAGCAGTGGCAGGATCCGGAAGTCTAACTATGGCTACACCTTC. Translating it yields CASSGRIRKSNYGYTF.

This chain joins TRBV7-6 and TRBJ2-3; 9 positions agree with TRBD2. This CDR3 has 16 residues. Losses at the gene ends were 5 bases for V and 2 bases for J; bases not matched to a gene: 8. In germline, CDR1 is SGHVS, CDR2 FNYEAQ. The CDR3 nucleotides are TGTGCCAGCAGCGAAATAGCGGGGGTGAACACAGATACGCAGTATTTT. It codes for CASSEIAGVNTDTQYF.

This chain joins TRBV5-6 and TRBJ2-7; D not certain. The CDR3 contains 13 residues. CDR1 is SGHDT and CDR2 is YYEEEE in the germline V gene. The V gene lost 4 bases and the J gene lost 4 bases, with 12 bases spanning the gap. CDR3 in DNA: TGTGCCAGCAGCCTAAAATTCAGTTACGAGCAGTACTTC. Translated, it gives CASSLKFSYEQYF.

The chain couples TRBV10-3 to TRBJ1-2; D is possibly TRBD1 (5 bases). Per germline, CDR1 ENHRY and CDR2 SYGVKD. V was cut by 7 bases and J by 5 bases, with 17 bases left in between. The CDR3 is made up of 14 amino acids. For the CDR3, the DNA is TGTGCCATCACCGCCGGGAGGGGAGGGTATGGCTACACCTTC. This translates into CAITAGRGGYGYTF.

DNA for the CDR3: TGTGCCAGCAGTGAAGTGGCGGGCACCTATAATTCACCCCTCCACTTT. Translation gives CASSEVAGTYNSPLHF. This chain connects TRBV6-1 to TRBJ1-6, with D uncertain. From germline, CDR1 is MNHNS and CDR2 SASEGT. Trimming took off 1 base at V and 2 bases at J, with 9 bases between the two ends. This CDR3 has 16 residues.

CDR3 sequence: CASISGDARKNYGYTF. CDR3 coding DNA: TGTGCCAGTATTTCGGGGGACGCAAGAAAGAACTATGGCTACACCTTC. The chain combines TRBV19 with TRBJ1-2, with D perhaps matching TRBD1 (5 bases). The CDR3 covers 16 residues. The germline gives CDR1 LNHDA, CDR2 SQIVND (reference sequence). V dropped 7 bases and J dropped 2 bases, with 20 bases sitting between them.

The chain combines TRBV6-5 with TRBJ2-7; D is possibly TRBD1 (6 bases). This CDR3 comprises 15 residues. V shed 5 bases and J shed 1 base, with 15 bases lying between them. In germline, CDR1 is MNHEY, CDR2 SVGAGI. This CDR3 is CASSHNRDLSYEQYF. DNA for the CDR3: TGTGCCAGCAGTCACAACAGGGACCTTTCCTACGAGCAGTACTTC.

The J gene is TRBJ1-1, the V gene TRBV5-1, with 8 bases lining up with TRBD1. The junction had 11 bases not matched to a gene; V was cut back by 3 bases and J by 4 bases. The germline CDR1 and CDR2 sequences are SGHRS and YFSETQ. This CDR3 is built from 16 residues. The CDR3 here is CASSSRTGSVSTEAFF. DNA of the CDR3: TGCGCCAGCAGCTCCCGGACAGGGTCAGTAAGCACTGAAGCTTTCTTT.

The CDR3 sequence is CASSRSNRAEEKLFF. The CDR3 DNA reads TGCGCCAGCAGCCGCTCCAACAGAGCGGAAGAAAAACTGTTTTTT. This sequence joins TRBV5-1 and TRBJ1-4, with D hard to call. CDR1 and CDR2 from the germline V gene are SGHRS and YFSETQ. Trimming took 4 bases from V and 8 from J, leaving 18 bases between them. The CDR3 extends over 15 amino acids. The full variable domain, with the rest looked up from reference TRBV5-1 and TRBJ1-4, is KAGVTQTPRYLIKTRGQQVTLSCSPISGHRSVSWYQQTPGQGLQFLFEYFSETQRNKGNFPGRFSGRQFSNSRSEMNVSTLELGDSALYLCASSRSNRAEEKLFFGSGTQLSVL.

The chain joins TRBV9 to TRBJ2-7, with 8 bases fitting TRBD1. The CDR3 sequence is 17 residues long. V dropped 0 bases and J dropped 3; count of bases not matched to a gene: 11. The germline V gene has CDR1 SGDLS and CDR2 YYNGEE. DNA for the CDR3: TGTGCCAGCAGCGTAGGGTTCCAGGGGGCCGAATACTACGAGCAGTACTTC. Protein: CASSVGFQGAEYYEQYF.

CDR3 nucleotides: TGTGCCAGTAGTATACCCCGGCTAGCGGGGAAGGATACGCAGTATTTT. This sequence encodes CASSIPRLAGKDTQYF. This rearrangement joins TRBV19 to TRBJ2-3, with 9 bases matching TRBD2. V shed 2 bases and J 6 bases; nucleotides not matched to a gene: 9. From germline, CDR1 is LNHDA and CDR2 SQIVND (reference sequence). The CDR3 runs 16 residues.

The chain uses TRBV4-2 and TRBJ1-5; D gene uncertain. The CDR3 is made up of 16 amino acids. V was trimmed by 3 bases and J by 0 bases, leaving 12 bases between them. Germline V lookup: CDR1 LGHNA, CDR2 YNFKEQ. In DNA, the CDR3 is TGTGCCAGCAGCCAGGATTTCGGGTATAGCAATCAGCCCCAGCATTTT. Translation gives CASSQDFGYSNQPQHF.

The gene calls are TRBV9 and TRBJ1-3, with D unresolved. From germline, CDR1 is SGDLS and CDR2 YYNGEE. The V end was cut by 3 bases, the J end by 0 bases, with 7 bases between. This CDR3 is built from 14 residues. CDR3 protein: CASSDGVSGNTIYF. The DNA for the CDR3 is TGTGCCAGCAGCGACGGGGTCTCTGGAAACACCATATATTTT.

The rearrangement uses TRBV10-3 and TRBJ1-3; D is perhaps TRBD1 (5 bases). V lost 11 bases to trimming and J lost 0 bases, with 8 bases between them. The CDR3 contains 12 residues. CDR1 and CDR2 from the germline V gene are ENHRY and SYGVKD. The CDR3 is CAFGTSGNTIYF. DNA of the CDR3: TGTGCCTTCGGGACCTCTGGAAACACCATATATTTT.

This clone is labeled as hyperexpanded. The rearrangement joins TRBV13 to TRBJ1-2; D perhaps matches TRBD1 (5 bases). CDR1 is PRHDT, CDR2 FYEKMQ, per germline (reference sequence). V shed 6 bases and J shed 5 bases, with 13 bases lying between them. The CDR3 has 13 amino acids. CDR3 in DNA: TGTGCCAGCAGAGACGGGACGGAATATGGCTACACCTTC. It yields the protein CASRDGTEYGYTF.

The chain's CDR3 is CASSEIAGDHNEQFF. CDR3 nucleotides: TGTGCCAGCAGTGAGATAGCGGGGGACCACAATGAGCAGTTCTTC. The chain has TRBV6-4 and TRBJ2-1, with TRBD2 matching over 9 bases. Germline CDR1 reads MRHNA; CDR2 reads SNTAGT. The CDR3 spans 15 residues. V gave up 3 bases and J gave up 5 bases; unmatched junction bases: 5.

Concerning this clone: This specimen includes other DNA sequences encoding the same CDR3. The chain couples TRBV6-5 to TRBJ2-7; D is undetermined. The CDR3 is 11 amino acids. In germline, CDR1 is MNHEY, CDR2 SVGAGI. Trimming pared 5 bases from V and 7 bases from J, leaving 9 bases between. This CDR3 is CASSDGAEQYF. The DNA of the CDR3 is TGTGCCAGCAGTGATGGTGCAGAGCAGTACTTC.

The chain has TRBV9 and TRBJ2-2; D possibly corresponds to TRBD1 (6 bases). CDR1 and CDR2 from the germline V gene are SGDLS and YYNGEE. The CDR3 consists of 17 residues. V lost 0 bases and J lost 2, with 14 bases in between. CDR3 nucleotide sequence: TGTGCCAGCAGCGTAGCTAAGATGGACAGCAACACCGGGGAGCTGTTTTTT. This translates into CASSVAKMDSNTGELFF.

V gene TRBV4-1 combines with J gene TRBJ2-7; possibly TRBD2 for D (5 bases). CDR1 and CDR2 from the germline V gene are MGHRA and YSYEKL. This CDR3 region has 13 residues. With 4 bases removed from V and 7 bases from J, the gap between germline ends came to 14 bases. CDR3 sequence (DNA): TGCGCCAGCAGCCGGGCGGGCGCCGAGGAGCAGTACTTC. Protein product: CASSRAGAEEQYF.

V and J are TRBV11-2 and TRBJ2-1, with D uncertain. The germline CDR1 and CDR2 sequences are SGHAT and FQNNGV. The V end lost 3 bases, the J end lost 0 bases, and 6 bases lay between the germline ends. This CDR3 is built from 14 residues. The CDR3 coding sequence is TGTGCCAGCAGCTTCAGGAGCTCCTACAATGAGCAGTTCTTC. It is translated as CASSFRSSYNEQFF.

This clone was counted between two and nine times. The V and J genes are TRBV9 and TRBJ1-1; D not certain. Trimming left V 0 bases short and J 3 bases short, with 6 bases between. Per the germline V gene, CDR1 is SGDLS and CDR2 is YYNGEE. The CDR3 is 13 residues long. The CDR3: CASSVEADTEAFF. DNA of the CDR3: TGTGCCAGCAGCGTAGAGGCGGACACTGAAGCTTTCTTT.

V usage is TRBV6-6 and J usage is TRBJ1-6; D is unresolved. Germline loops: CDR1 MNHNY, CDR2 SVGAGI (reference sequence). CDR3 length: 15 residues. Trimming shortened V by 5 bases and J by 5 bases, and 13 bases separated the two germline ends. In nucleotides, the CDR3 is TGTGCCAGCAGTCCCACGTCGGTCAATAATTCACCCCTCCACTTT. This codes for CASSPTSVNNSPLHF.

J is TRBJ2-1 and V is TRBV4-1; TRBD2 matches at 8 bases. This CDR3 region has 16 residues. Per the germline V gene, CDR1 is MGHRA and CDR2 is YSYEKL. Germline trimming cut 0 bases from V and 2 bases from J; bases unmatched to any gene: 3. The CDR3 DNA reads TGCGCCAGCAGCCAAGACTGGCGGGGGGCCTACAATGAGCAGTTCTTC. This codes for CASSQDWRGAYNEQFF.